A single sample is the source of the 30 T cell receptor beta chains below, sequenced in a study of T-cell reconstitution after alpha-beta-depleted transplantation in children. Study results and caveats: T-cell numbers and diversity one year post-transplant derived largely from freshly generated T cells.

The library targeted TCRbeta and was prepared with unique molecular identifiers. MiXCR, run by TCRdb on the PCR reads, gives a single entry per CDR3 protein. The sample holds hundreds of thousands of distinct CDR3 sequences, roughly 7.8% seen once. These receptors' targets are unknown. The input for sequencing was peripheral blood, taken 360 days after TCRalphabeta/CD19-depleted stem cell transplant. These receptors were taken from a female patient aged 2-15 years who had a stem cell transplant for Fanconi anemia, so the T cells may come from the graft donor.

V usage is TRBV27 and J usage is TRBJ1-1; weak D call: TRBD1 (5 bases). The CDR3 is made up of 15 amino acids. Germline V gene sequence: CDR1 MNHEY, CDR2 SMNVEV (reference sequence). The germline V and J ends were trimmed by 3 bases and 0 bases, with 11 bases remaining between them. CDR3 in amino acids: CASSLEGTMNTEAFF. The CDR3 DNA follows: TGTGCCAGCAGTTTGGAGGGGACGATGAACACTGAAGCTTTCTTT.

The rearrangement uses TRBV5-1 and TRBJ1-1; D is possibly TRBD1 (6 bases). Germline CDR1 is SGHRS and CDR2 is YFSETQ. The CDR3 is 14 residues long. The germline V and J ends were trimmed by 5 bases and 4 bases, with 15 bases remaining between them. This CDR3 is CASRARGPGTEAFF. DNA of the CDR3: TGCGCCAGCAGGGCTCGGGGGCCCGGCACTGAAGCTTTCTTT.

This clonotype appeared a few times. The junction departs from germline at one end; a sequencing error may be responsible. V and J are TRBV2 and TRBJ1-5, with D tentatively TRBD1 (6 bases). The CDR3 runs 15 residues. The germline CDR1 and CDR2 sequences are SNHLY and FYNNEI. The DNA for the CDR3 is TGTGCCAGCAGTAAAGCGGGGGCAGGCAATCAGCCCCAGCATTTT. It is translated as CASSKAGAGNQPQHF.

V and J are TRBV12-3 or TRBV12-4 and TRBJ2-1; the D gene is possibly TRBD2 (5 bases). The CDR3 spans 15 residues. V was pared by 7 bases and J by 4 bases, with 17 bases between. CDR3 region: CASTSSPTSYNEQFF. The CDR3 nucleotides read TGTGCCAGCACCTCGTCCCCCACTAGTTACAATGAGCAGTTCTTC.

This clonotype was picked up a small number of times. This chain joins TRBV6-5 and TRBJ2-5; D is possibly TRBD1 (6 bases). CDR1 is MNHEY and CDR2 is SVGAGI in the germline V gene. Trimming pared 1 base from V and 7 bases from J, leaving 13 bases between. The CDR3 covers 14 residues. The CDR3 protein is CASSYLQGGGTQYF. The CDR3 DNA reads TGTGCCAGCAGTTACTTACAGGGTGGTGGGACCCAGTACTTC.

The chain joins TRBV30 to TRBJ1-5; TRBD1 aligns across 7 bases. V gave up 0 bases and J gave up 11 bases; unmatched junction bases: 7. Germline V lookup: CDR1 GTSNPN, CDR2 SVGIG (reference sequence). This CDR3 has 13 residues. The CDR3 region is CAWSVGGTKAQHF. The CDR3, as DNA: TGTGCCTGGAGTGTAGGGGGCACAAAGGCCCAGCATTTT.

V usage is TRBV5-1 and J usage is TRBJ1-1; 12 bases are a match to TRBD1. The germline gives CDR1 SGHRS, CDR2 YFSETQ. The CDR3 consists of 15 residues. V trimming: 2 bases; J trimming: 7 bases; junction bases outside the gene matches: 6. The CDR3 region has the DNA TGCGCCAGCAGCTTCAGGGGGGACAGGGGGCTTGAAGCTTTCTTT. As protein: CASSFRGDRGLEAFF.

In this sample, this clonotype turned up many times. V is TRBV28 and J is TRBJ1-1; D not certain. Germline V gene data show CDR1 as MDHEN and CDR2 as SYDVKM. Trimming removed 6 bases from V and 2 bases from J, with 7 bases in between. The CDR3 spans 12 residues. DNA of the CDR3: TGTGCCAGCAGCGTCCACAACACTGAAGCTTTCTTT. Amino acids: CASSVHNTEAFF. The full variable domain, in which reference TRBV28 and TRBJ1-1 provide the parts outside the CDR3, is DVKVTQSSRYLVKRTGEKVFLECVQDMDHENMFWYRQDPGLGLRLIYFSYDVKMKEKGDIPEGYSVSREKKERFSLILESASTNQTSMYLCASSVHNTEAFFGQGTRLTVV.

This clonotype appeared many times. The gene calls are TRBV29-1 and TRBJ2-7, with 8 nucleotides matching TRBD2. This CDR3 has 12 residues. The V segment lost 4 bases and the J segment 12 bases; nucleotides outside the gene matches: 11. Germline-derived CDR1 and CDR2 are SQVTM and ANQGSEA. CDR3: CSVVIAGFRMYF. CDR3 coding DNA: TGCAGCGTTGTGATAGCGGGATTCCGTATGTACTTC.

This clonotype was detected many times. The chain is built from TRBV12-3 or TRBV12-4 and TRBJ2-5, with D uncertain. V lost 3 bases and J 7 bases, leaving 6 bases between the germline ends. CDR3 length equals 11 residues. For the CDR3, the DNA is TGTGCCAGCAGTTTTTCGGGGACCCAGTACTTC. Translated: CASSFSGTQYF.

This clonotype has ten or more counts. V is TRBV12-3 or TRBV12-4 and J is TRBJ1-2; possible D gene TRBD1, 6 bases. Trimming pared 6 bases from V and 4 bases from J, leaving 12 bases between. CDR3 length: 13 residues. The CDR3 DNA reads TGTGCCAGCAGCCTACAGGGAATCTATGGCTACACCTTC. Its translation: CASSLQGIYGYTF.

The sample holds many counts of this clonotype. The rearrangement joins TRBV7-2 to TRBJ1-2; D unclear. V lost 4 bases and J 4 bases, leaving 13 bases between the germline ends. The CDR3 contains 14 residues. Germline CDR1 and CDR2: SGHTA and FQGNSA. The CDR3 is CASSSSRRVYGYTF. The CDR3 DNA follows: TGTGCCAGCAGCTCTTCCAGGAGGGTCTATGGCTACACCTTC.

This clonotype has ten or more counts. This sequence joins TRBV12-3 or TRBV12-4 and TRBJ2-5; 9 positions agree with TRBD2. Unmatched junction bases numbered 11, after V lost 0 bases and J lost 0 bases. The CDR3 loop spans 19 amino acids. As DNA, the CDR3 is TGTGCCAGCAGTTTAGCGCGGAAAGGACTAGCGTATGACCAAGAGACCCAGTACTTC. This sequence encodes CASSLARKGLAYDQETQYF.

In this sample, this clonotype turned up many times. J is TRBJ2-3 and V is TRBV15; 10 bases are a match to TRBD1. Trimming took 0 bases from V and 5 from J; bases not matched to a gene: 8. The CDR3 sequence is 17 residues long. CDR1 LNHNV and CDR2 YYDKDF come from the germline V gene (reference sequence). Here the CDR3 reads CATSRELLGTGVDTQYF. The DNA of the CDR3 is TGTGCCACCAGCAGAGAACTCCTGGGGACAGGGGTAGATACGCAGTATTTT.

This clonotype was seen at least ten times. V is TRBV20-1 and J is TRBJ2-7, with 10 bases fitting TRBD2. Germline-derived CDR1 and CDR2 are DFQATT and SNEGSKA (reference sequence). V was clipped by 3 bases and J by 5 bases; unmatched bases: 4. The CDR3 has 13 amino acids. Written as DNA, the CDR3 is TGCAGTGCTAGTGGACTAGCGGTAGACGAGCAGTACTTC. This translates into CSASGLAVDEQYF.

Comment on this clonotype: A single base separates this from a much larger clone, so it may be a read error. The chain couples TRBV4-3 to TRBJ2-3, with D perhaps matching TRBD2 (5 bases). The CDR3 sequence is 17 residues long. Germline assignment: CDR1 LGHNA and CDR2 YSLEER. The CDR3 nucleotides are TGCGCCAGCAGCCCAGGACTCACGTGGTCCGCCACAGATACGCAGGATTTT. As protein: CASSPGLTWSATDTQDF.

This clonotype appeared many times. The chain recombines TRBV20-1 with TRBJ2-3; no firm D call. The germline CDR1 and CDR2 sequences are DFQATT and SNEGSKA (reference sequence). The length of the CDR3 is 16 residues. V lost 0 bases and J lost 0, with 13 bases in between. The chain's CDR3 is CSARDLLRSSTDTQYF. CDR3 DNA sequence: TGCAGTGCTAGAGACCTCTTAAGATCTAGCACAGATACGCAGTATTTT.

This clonotype has ten or more counts. This rearrangement joins TRBV29-1 to TRBJ2-7; D possibly corresponds to TRBD2 (5 bases). Germline CDR1 is SQVTM and CDR2 is ANQGSEA. V shed 5 bases and J shed 0 bases, with 14 bases lying between them. The CDR3 consists of 14 residues. CDR3 DNA: TGCAGCGTTCTCGGGGAAGATGCCTCCTACGAGCAGTACTTC. The encoded protein is CSVLGEDASYEQYF.

This clonotype was seen more than once but under ten times. V is TRBV29-1 and J is TRBJ1-4; 7 nucleotides line up with TRBD1. Trimming removed 5 bases from V and 6 bases from J; junction bases left unmatched: 6. The germline V gene has CDR1 SQVTM and CDR2 ANQGSEA. The length of the CDR3 is 13 residues. CDR3: CSVKTGDYEKLFF. Here the CDR3 DNA reads TGCAGCGTTAAAACAGGGGATTATGAAAAACTGTTTTTT.

This clonotype has more than one count but fewer than ten. The rearrangement links TRBV4-2 to TRBJ2-1; tentative D call: TRBD1 (6 bases). V gave up 0 bases and J gave up 10 bases, with 10 bases separating them. This CDR3 has 13 amino acids. Looked up from germline, CDR1 is LGHNA and CDR2 is YNFKEQ. CDR3 sequence (DNA): TGTGCCAGCAGCCAAGATCAGGGGACCGAGCAGTTCTTC. Translated, it gives CASSQDQGTEQFF.

This clonotype has at least ten counts. V is TRBV2 and J is TRBJ2-1; TRBD2 is a possible D gene (6 bases). Germline V gives CDR1 SNHLY, CDR2 FYNNEI. V was clipped by 6 bases and J by 1 base, with 13 bases between them. The CDR3 covers 15 residues. CDR3 in DNA: TGTGCCAGCAGGGCAGCGGGCATATCCTACAATGAGCAGTTCTTC. This codes for CASRAAGISYNEQFF.

The gene calls are TRBV4-2 and TRBJ1-4; no clear D gene. Germline lookup yields CDR1 LGHNA and CDR2 YNFKEQ. The CDR3 covers 14 residues. V lost 4 bases and J 5 bases, leaving 11 bases between the germline ends. CDR3 amino acids: CASSPLFSNEKLFF. The DNA for the CDR3 is TGTGCCAGCAGCCCACTGTTCAGCAATGAAAAACTGTTTTTT.

This clonotype was observed many times. This sequence joins TRBV20-1 and TRBJ2-1, with D unclear. The germline V gene encodes CDR1 DFQATT and CDR2 SNEGSKA (reference sequence). The CDR3 length is 12 residues. This chain's CDR3 is CSLGEYYNEQFF. CDR3 bases: TGCAGCCTAGGAGAGTACTACAATGAGCAGTTCTTC.

The V call is TRBV11-2, the J call TRBJ2-3, with 10 bases aligning to TRBD2. The CDR3 is 15 residues long. Germline loops: CDR1 SGHAT, CDR2 FQNNGV. The junction had 7 bases not matched to a gene; V was cut back by 4 bases and J by 6 bases. The CDR3 coding sequence is TGTGCCAGCAGCTCCGAGCGGGGGGGCTGGGATACGCAGTATTTT. Translating gives CASSSERGGWDTQYF.

There are many counts of this clonotype. This chain uses TRBV9 with TRBJ2-7; D may be TRBD1 or TRBD2 (5 bases each). V was cut by 3 bases and J by 4 bases, with 11 bases left in between. The germline V gene encodes CDR1 SGDLS and CDR2 YYNGEE. The CDR3 is 13 amino acids. As DNA, the CDR3 is TGTGCCAGCAGCGCCCGGGACGGATACGAGCAGTACTTC. Amino acids: CASSARDGYEQYF.

This clonotype has only a few counts. V is TRBV3-1 and J is TRBJ2-3; TRBD2 is a possible D gene (5 bases). There are 15 residues in the CDR3. V lost 0 bases and J lost 2, with 9 bases in between. In germline, CDR1 is LGHDT, CDR2 YNNKEL (reference sequence). For the CDR3, the DNA is TGTGCCAGCAGCCAAGATCGGGGAGCCACAGATACGCAGTATTTT. It is translated as CASSQDRGATDTQYF.

The chain carries TRBV20-1 and TRBJ1-5; D not resolved. CDR3 length equals 12 residues. V dropped 3 bases and J dropped 4 bases, with 7 bases sitting between them. Germline V CDR1 and CDR2: DFQATT, SNEGSKA (reference sequence). CDR3 loop: CSASMWNQPQHF. The DNA of the CDR3 is TGCAGTGCTAGTATGTGGAATCAGCCCCAGCATTTT.

This clonotype was observed many times. This chain uses TRBV5-1 with TRBJ2-7, with D possibly TRBD1 on 6 matching bases. The V gene's germline CDR1 is SGHRS and CDR2 YFSETQ. CDR3 length: 18 residues. Trimming took off 0 bases at V and 0 bases at J, with 19 bases between the two ends. The CDR3 bases are TGCGCCAGCAGCTTGGAATTGAGGGGGATGATAAACTCCTACGAGCAGTACTTC. Its translation is CASSLELRGMINSYEQYF.

This clonotype was seen a few times. The rearrangement uses TRBV20-1 and TRBJ1-5; no reliable D call. Per germline, CDR1 DFQATT and CDR2 SNEGSKA (reference sequence). CDR3 size: 13 residues. The ends were cut back, 4 bases at V and 4 bases at J, with 11 bases in the middle. The CDR3 coding sequence is TGCAGTGCTACGTCCTTTCGTAATCAGCCCCAGCATTTT. Translation: CSATSFRNQPQHF.

The V call is TRBV6-6, the J call TRBJ2-5; 7 bases agree with TRBD1. The CDR3 loop spans 13 amino acids. Germline V gene lookup returns CDR1 MNHNY and CDR2 SVGAGI (reference sequence). V lost 7 bases and J lost 1; bases outside the gene matches: 3. The CDR3 spells CASTRDSQETQYF. For the CDR3, the DNA is TGTGCCAGCACTCGGGACAGCCAAGAGACCCAGTACTTC.